This TCR beta chain appears in the sequencing data of a study of blood T cell repertoires in COVID-19. Overall study context: The study drew acute and convalescent COVID-19 samples from the United States, Italy and Spain.

Original data processing: Estimated nucleated cell counts came from reference gene primer amplification. Data came from immunoSEQ multiplex PCR; TCRdb stores just in-frame clones and leaves some out. D and trimming were read from the DNA, whereas the V and J calls and clone size are those reported in that table. This table holds about 230,000 clones, around nine tenths found once. Germline trimming cut 5 bases from V and 4 bases from J; bases unmatched to any gene: 11. Germline-derived CDR1 and CDR2 are SGHVS and FNYEAQ. The CDR3 spans 15 residues. This sequence was found in a woman aged 60-70 years with acute or convalescent COVID-19. Material for sequencing was peripheral blood. The chain is built from TRBV7-6 and TRBJ2-7; 7 bases align to TRBD2. CDR3 in amino acids: CASSLDGGSGYEQYF. The CDR3 DNA sequence: TGTGCCAGCAGCCTAGACGGCGGGAGTGGGTACGAGCAGTACTTC.